The following is a T cell receptor beta chain sequence with its context. These data originate in a study of blood T cell repertoires in COVID-19. At the level of the study: The samples span acute and convalescent COVID-19 from the United States, Italy and Spain.

Some clones are missing from TCRdb's copy, which holds only in-frame ones; the method was immunoSEQ multiplex PCR. Here the sample spans fewer than 500,000 clones, 70% to 90% being singletons. Source material: peripheral blood. This receptor was obtained from a man younger than 35 with COVID-19, enrolled during active disease.

In DNA, the CDR3 is TGTGCCAGCAGCTCCATTCAGAATGAGCAGTTCTTC. Its protein is CASSSIQNEQFF. The chain couples TRBV12-1 to TRBJ2-1; the D segment call TRBD1 is taken from the table without a DNA check. TRBV12-1 is labeled a pseudogene. The CDR3 length is 12 residues.